This T cell receptor beta chain stems from a study of cytomegalovirus exposure and HLA in healthy donors. The V end was cut by 5 bases, the J end by 4 bases, with 11 bases between. The CDR3 runs 14 residues. Germline V gene sequence: CDR1 MDHEN, CDR2 SYDVKM. PCR amplification relied on 60 Vbeta primers (plus 13 Jbeta primers). Method: immunoSEQ multiplex PCR; TCRdb's copy keeps in-frame clones and lacks some. The sample totals approximately 93,000 clones; its top ten clones hold 3.4%. The sample consisted of PBMCs. This TCR was sampled from a woman in her twenties or thirties in good health and CMV-seronegative. The rearrangement uses TRBV28 and TRBJ1-4; weak D call: TRBD1 (6 bases). The CDR3 coding sequence is TGTGCCAGCAGTCGCGGGGGCCTTAATGAAAAACTGTTTTTT. It yields the protein CASSRGGLNEKLFF.